This TCR beta chain stems from a study of read filtering for tumor transcriptome and immune sequencing. Looked up from germline, CDR1 is SGHAT and CDR2 is FQDESV (reference sequence). The V and J ends lost 3 bases and 6 bases respectively, with 12 bases between them. The CDR3 is 14 amino acids. The library was built from 400 to 500 ng RNA with molecular barcoded adaptors for alpha/delta and beta/gamma chains. TCRdb fed the reads into MiXCR, producing one record per CDR3 protein. Of approximately 150,000 distinct CDR3 sequences listed, roughly 13% are singletons. To note about this clonotype: This could be a read error, since a much larger clone is one nucleotide away. Since the CDR3 does not end with the conserved phenylalanine or tryptophan, this likely comes from a read error.

Sequenced material: a population of CD138-negative cells sorted from bone marrow. The rearrangement joins TRBV11-1 to TRBJ2-1; TRBD2 might be the D (5 bases). The receptor was isolated from a donor over 35 with multiple myeloma. The CDR3 DNA reads TGTGCCAGCAGCTTCGGAGCGGCGGTCAATGAGCAGTTCCTC. It translates to CASSFGAAVNEQFL.